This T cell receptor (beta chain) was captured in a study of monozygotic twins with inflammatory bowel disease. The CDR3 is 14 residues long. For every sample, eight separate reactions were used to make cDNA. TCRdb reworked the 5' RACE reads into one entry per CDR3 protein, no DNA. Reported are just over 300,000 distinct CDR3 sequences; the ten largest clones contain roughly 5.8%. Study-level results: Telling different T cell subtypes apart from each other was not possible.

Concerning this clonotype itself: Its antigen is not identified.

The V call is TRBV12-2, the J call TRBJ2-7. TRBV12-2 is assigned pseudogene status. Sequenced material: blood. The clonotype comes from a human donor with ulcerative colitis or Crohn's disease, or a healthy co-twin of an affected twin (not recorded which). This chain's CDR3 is CASRLVYWPYEQYF.